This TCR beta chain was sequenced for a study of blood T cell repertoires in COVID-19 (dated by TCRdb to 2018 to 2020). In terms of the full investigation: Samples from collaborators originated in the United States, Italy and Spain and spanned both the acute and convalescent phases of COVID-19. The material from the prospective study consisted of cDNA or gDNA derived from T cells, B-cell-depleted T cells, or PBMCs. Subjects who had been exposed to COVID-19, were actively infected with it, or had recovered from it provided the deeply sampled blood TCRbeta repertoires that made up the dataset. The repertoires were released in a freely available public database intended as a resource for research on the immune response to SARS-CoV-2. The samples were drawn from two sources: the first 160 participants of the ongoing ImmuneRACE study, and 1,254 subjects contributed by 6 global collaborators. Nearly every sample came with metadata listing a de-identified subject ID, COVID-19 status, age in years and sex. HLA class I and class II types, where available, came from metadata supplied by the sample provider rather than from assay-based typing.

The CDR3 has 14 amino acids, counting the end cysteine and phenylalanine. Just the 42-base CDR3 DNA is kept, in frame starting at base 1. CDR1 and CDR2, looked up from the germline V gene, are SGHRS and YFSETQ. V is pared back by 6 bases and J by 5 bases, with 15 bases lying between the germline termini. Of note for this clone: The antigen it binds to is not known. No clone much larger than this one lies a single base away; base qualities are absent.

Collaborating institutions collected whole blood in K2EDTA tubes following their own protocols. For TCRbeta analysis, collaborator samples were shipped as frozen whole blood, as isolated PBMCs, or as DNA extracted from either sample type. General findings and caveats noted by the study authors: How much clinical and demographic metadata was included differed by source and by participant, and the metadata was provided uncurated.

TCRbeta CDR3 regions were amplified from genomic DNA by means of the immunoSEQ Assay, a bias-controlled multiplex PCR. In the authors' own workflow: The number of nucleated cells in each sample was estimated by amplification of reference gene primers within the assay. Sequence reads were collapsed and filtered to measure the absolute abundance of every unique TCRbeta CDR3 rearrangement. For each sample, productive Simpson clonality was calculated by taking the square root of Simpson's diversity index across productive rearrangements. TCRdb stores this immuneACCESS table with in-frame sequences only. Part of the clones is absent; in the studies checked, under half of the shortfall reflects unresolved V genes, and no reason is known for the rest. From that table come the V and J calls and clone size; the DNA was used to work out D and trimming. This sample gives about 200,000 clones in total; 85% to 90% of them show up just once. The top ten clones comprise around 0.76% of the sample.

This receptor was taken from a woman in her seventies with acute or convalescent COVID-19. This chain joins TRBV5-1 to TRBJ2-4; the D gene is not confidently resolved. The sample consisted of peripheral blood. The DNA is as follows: TGCGCCAGCAACCCGACTGATGGCGAAAACATTCAGTACTTC. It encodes CASNPTDGENIQYF.